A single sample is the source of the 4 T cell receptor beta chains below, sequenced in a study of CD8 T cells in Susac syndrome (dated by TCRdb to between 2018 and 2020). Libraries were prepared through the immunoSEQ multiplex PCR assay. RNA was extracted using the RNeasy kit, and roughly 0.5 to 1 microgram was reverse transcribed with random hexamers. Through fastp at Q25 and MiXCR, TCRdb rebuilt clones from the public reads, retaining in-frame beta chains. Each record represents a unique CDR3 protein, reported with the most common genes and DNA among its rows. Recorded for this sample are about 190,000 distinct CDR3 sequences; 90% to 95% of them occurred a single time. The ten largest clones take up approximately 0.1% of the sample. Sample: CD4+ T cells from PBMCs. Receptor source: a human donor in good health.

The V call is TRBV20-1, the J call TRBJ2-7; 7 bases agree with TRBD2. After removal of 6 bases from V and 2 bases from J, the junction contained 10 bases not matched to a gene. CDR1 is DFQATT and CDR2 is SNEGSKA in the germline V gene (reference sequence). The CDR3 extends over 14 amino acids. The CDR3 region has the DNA TGCAGTGCGAGTTTTAGCGGGCTCACCTACGAGCAGTACGTC. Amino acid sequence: CSASFSGLTYEQYV.

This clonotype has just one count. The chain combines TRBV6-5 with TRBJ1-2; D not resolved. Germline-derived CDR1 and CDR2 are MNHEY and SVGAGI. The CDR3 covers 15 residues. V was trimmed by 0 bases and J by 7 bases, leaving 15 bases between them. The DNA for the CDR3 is TGTGCCAGCAGTTACTCGTTGTCCCGAGGGAGTGGCTACACCTTC. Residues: CASSYSLSRGSGYTF.

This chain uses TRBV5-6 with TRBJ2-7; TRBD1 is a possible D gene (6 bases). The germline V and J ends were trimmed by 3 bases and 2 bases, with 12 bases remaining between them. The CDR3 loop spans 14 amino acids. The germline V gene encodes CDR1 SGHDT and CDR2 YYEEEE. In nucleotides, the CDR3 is TGTGCCAGCAGCTCCTGGGGGCTCACCTACGAGCAGTACTTC. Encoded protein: CASSSWGLTYEQYF.

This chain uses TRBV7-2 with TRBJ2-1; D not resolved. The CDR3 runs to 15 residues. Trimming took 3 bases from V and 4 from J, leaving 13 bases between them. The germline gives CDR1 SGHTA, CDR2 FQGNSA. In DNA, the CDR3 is TGTGCCAGCAGCTTCGGCTCAACCGGATACAATGAGCAGTTCTTC. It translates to CASSFGSTGYNEQFF.